The source of this T cell receptor beta chain is a study of low-dose radiotherapy and immunotherapy resistance in tumors. Study in general: Intravenous ipilimumab 1 mg/kg every six weeks was given with nivolumab 240 mg every two weeks.

CDR1 and CDR2 (germline): MNHEY, SVGEGT. This CDR3 comprises 16 residues. The ends were cut back, 6 bases at V and 0 bases at J, with 15 bases in the middle. The time point was: before trial treatment. The donors' treatment consisted of nivolumab, ipilimumab, aspirin, low-dose cyclophosphamide and low-dose radiotherapy. Eligible patients had advanced solid tumors lacking tumor-infiltrating lymphocytes. Alpha and beta chains were covered, as first-strand cDNA relied on TRAV- and TRBV-specific primers. The authors amplified TCRs for 20 to 25 PCR cycles with a constant-region primer and a V-primer adapter. In vitro transcription amplified isolated mRNA. MiXCR, run by TCRdb on the reads, gives a single entry per CDR3 protein. This sample has tens of thousands of distinct CDR3 sequences, with roughly 19% found just once. There are many counts of this clonotype.

The chain joins TRBV6-2 or TRBV6-3 to TRBJ1-5; D not resolved. This specimen was PBMCs, taken before treatment. The sequence was obtained from a male donor with prostate cancer. CDR3 DNA sequence: TGTGCCAGCAGATCCTACGGGCCAAATAGCAATCAGCCCCAGCATTTT. It codes for CASRSYGPNSNQPQHF.